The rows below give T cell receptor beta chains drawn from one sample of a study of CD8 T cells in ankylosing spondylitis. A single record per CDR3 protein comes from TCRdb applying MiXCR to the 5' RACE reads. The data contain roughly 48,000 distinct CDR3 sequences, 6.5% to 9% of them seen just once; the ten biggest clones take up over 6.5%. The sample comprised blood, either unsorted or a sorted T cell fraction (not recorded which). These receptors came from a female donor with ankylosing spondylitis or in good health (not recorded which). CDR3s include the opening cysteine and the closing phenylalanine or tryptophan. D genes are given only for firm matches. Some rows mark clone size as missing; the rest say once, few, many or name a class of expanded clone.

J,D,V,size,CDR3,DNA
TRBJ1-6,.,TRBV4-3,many,CASSQTVNSPLHF,TGCGCCAGCAGCCAGACAGTTAATTCACCCCTCCACTTT
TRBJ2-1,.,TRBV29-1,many,CSVGAFIGSYNEQFF,TGCAGCGTTGGGGCTTTTATAGGCTCCTACAATGAGCAGTTCTTC
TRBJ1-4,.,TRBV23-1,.,CASRPRWMDEKLFF,TGCGCCAGCCGACCTCGGTGGATGGATGAAAAACTGTTTTTT
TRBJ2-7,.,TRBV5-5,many,CASSLSSYEQYF,TGTGCCAGCAGCCTCAGCTCCTACGAGCAGTACTTC
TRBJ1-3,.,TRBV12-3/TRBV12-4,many,CASSFWGGLGGNTIYF,TGTGCCAGCAGTTTTTGGGGGGGCTTAGGTGGAAACACCATATATTTT
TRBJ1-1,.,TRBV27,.,CASSSIDGAGTEAFF,TGTGCCAGCAGTTCGATAGACGGGGCGGGCACTGAAGCTTTCTTT
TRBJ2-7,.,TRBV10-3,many,CAMGTATYEQYF,TGTGCCATGGGGACGGCTACCTACGAGCAGTACTTC
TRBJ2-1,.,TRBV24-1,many,CATSDLRNEQFF,TGTGCCACCAGTGATCTGCGCAATGAGCAGTTCTTC
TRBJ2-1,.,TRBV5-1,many,CASSLVAGSSYNEQFF,TGCGCCAGCAGCTTGGTGGCAGGGAGCTCCTACAATGAGCAGTTCTTC
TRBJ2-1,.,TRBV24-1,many,CATSDTFRVEQFF,TGTGCCACCAGTGATACCTTCAGGGTCGAGCAGTTCTTC
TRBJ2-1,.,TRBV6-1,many,CASIRLGEPSYNEQFF,TGTGCCAGCATCCGGCTAGGGGAGCCCTCCTACAATGAGCAGTTCTTC
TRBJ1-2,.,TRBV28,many,CASSFYRAPYGYTF,TGTGCCAGCAGTTTTTACAGGGCTCCCTATGGCTACACCTTC
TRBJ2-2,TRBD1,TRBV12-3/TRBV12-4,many,CASRLTGGSTGELFF,TGTGCCAGCCGTTTGACAGGGGGGAGCACCGGGGAGCTGTTTTTT
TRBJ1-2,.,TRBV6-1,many,CASMQGGNYGYTF,TGTGCCAGCATGCAAGGGGGTAACTATGGCTACACCTTC
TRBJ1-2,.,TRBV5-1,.,CASSPGTDYLYGYTF,TGCGCCAGCAGCCCCGGGACTGATTACCTCTATGGCTACACCTTC
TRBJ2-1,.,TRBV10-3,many,CAISNSQGNEQFF,TGTGCCATCAGTAACTCACAGGGCAATGAGCAGTTCTTC
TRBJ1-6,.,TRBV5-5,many,CASSLDLWYSPLHF,TGTGCCAGCAGCTTGGATCTGTGGTATTCACCCCTCCACTTT
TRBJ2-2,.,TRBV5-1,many,CASSSQGTGELFF,TGCGCCAGCAGCTCACAGGGTACCGGGGAGCTGTTTTTT
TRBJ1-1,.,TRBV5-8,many,CASSIGLGNTEAFF,TGTGCCAGCAGCATTGGGTTGGGGAACACTGAAGCTTTCTTT
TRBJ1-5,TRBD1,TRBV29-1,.,CSVGQGPGQPQHF,TGCAGCGTAGGACAGGGGCCAGGGCAGCCCCAGCATTTT
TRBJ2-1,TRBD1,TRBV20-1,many,CSSGTVYNEQFF,TGCAGTTCCGGGACAGTATACAATGAGCAGTTCTTC
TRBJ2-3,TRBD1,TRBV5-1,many,CASSLMTGRTDTQYF,TGCGCCAGCAGCTTGATGACAGGGCGCACAGATACGCAGTATTTT
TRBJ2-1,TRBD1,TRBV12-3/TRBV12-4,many,CASIRTGVTYNEQFF,TGTGCCAGCATCAGAACAGGGGTCACCTACAATGAGCAGTTCTTC
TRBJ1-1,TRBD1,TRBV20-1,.,CSASDRAWSGAFF,TGCAGTGCCTCTGACAGGGCTTGGTCTGGAGCTTTCTTT
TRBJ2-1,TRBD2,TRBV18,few,CASSPPLAGPYYNEQFF,TGTGCCAGCTCACCACCCTTAGCGGGGCCATACTACAATGAGCAGTTCTTC
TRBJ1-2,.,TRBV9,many,CASSARVNYGYTF,TGTGCCAGCAGCGCACGAGTTAACTATGGCTACACCTTC
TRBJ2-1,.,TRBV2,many,CASSVDDIQYNEQFF,TGTGCCAGCAGTGTCGATGACATACAATACAATGAGCAGTTCTTC
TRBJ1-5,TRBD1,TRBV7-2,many,CASSLTGQGKQPQHF,TGTGCCAGCAGCTTAACCGGACAGGGGAAGCAGCCCCAGCATTTT
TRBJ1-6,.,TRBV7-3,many,CASSFEGNSPLHF,TGTGCCAGCAGCTTCGAGGGAAATTCACCCCTCCACTTT
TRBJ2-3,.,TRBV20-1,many,CSAPPQGGGYTDTQYF,TGCAGTGCTCCCCCTCAGGGCGGGGGCTACACAGATACGCAGTATTTT
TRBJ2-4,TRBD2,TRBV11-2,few,CASSLSPPSGGALAKNIQYF,TGTGCCAGCAGCTTATCCCCACCTAGCGGGGGGGCTTTAGCCAAAAACATTCAGTACTTC
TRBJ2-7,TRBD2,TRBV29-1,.,CSVEARTQGTRSYEQYF,TGCAGCGTTGAAGCCAGGACCCAAGGGACTAGGAGCTACGAGCAGTACTTC
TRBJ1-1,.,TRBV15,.,CATQEILDTEAFF,TGTGCCACCCAGGAAATACTGGACACTGAAGCTTTCTTT
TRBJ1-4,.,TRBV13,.,CASSLEGDPNEKLFF,TGTGCCAGCAGCTTAGAAGGGGACCCTAATGAAAAACTGTTTTTT
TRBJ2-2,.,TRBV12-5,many,CASGPRTAGELFF,TGTGCTAGTGGTCCCCGGACAGCCGGGGAGCTGTTTTTT
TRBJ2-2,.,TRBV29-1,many,CSVMTDANTGELFF,TGCAGCGTCATGACAGACGCGAACACCGGGGAGCTGTTTTTT
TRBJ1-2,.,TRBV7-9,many,CASSRVQDSRGYTF,TGTGCCAGCAGCCGGGTACAGGACTCGCGTGGCTACACCTTC
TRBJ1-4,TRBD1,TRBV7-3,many,CASSSDRGEKLFF,TGTGCCAGCAGCTCGGACAGGGGTGAAAAACTGTTTTTT
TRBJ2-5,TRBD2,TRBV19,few,CASSRTSGDQETQYF,TGTGCCAGTAGTCGGACTAGCGGTGACCAAGAGACCCAGTACTTC
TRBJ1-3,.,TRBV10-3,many,CAISETNIKLGNTIYF,TGTGCCATCAGTGAAACGAACATCAAGCTTGGAAACACCATATATTTT
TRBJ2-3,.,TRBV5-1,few,CASSTQGSDTQYF,TGCGCCAGCAGCACACAGGGCTCAGATACGCAGTATTTT
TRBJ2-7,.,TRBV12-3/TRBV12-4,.,CASSTAQKQYF,TGTGCCAGCTCGACAGCCCAGAAGCAGTACTTC
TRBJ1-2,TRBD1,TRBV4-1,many,CASSQGDRRDYGYTF,TGCGCCAGCAGCCAAGGGGACAGGAGGGACTATGGCTACACCTTC
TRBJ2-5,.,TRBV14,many,CASSQDRSVKGSRTQYF,TGTGCCAGCAGCCAAGATAGATCGGTCAAAGGGTCAAGGACCCAGTACTTC
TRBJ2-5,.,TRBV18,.,CASSPPSETQYF,TGTGCCAGCTCACCACCTTCGGAGACCCAGTACTTC
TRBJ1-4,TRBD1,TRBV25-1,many,CASSDGTGQGEKLFF,TGTGCCAGCAGCGATGGGACAGGTCAAGGCGAAAAACTGTTTTTT
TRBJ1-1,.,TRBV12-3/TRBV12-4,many,CASKNGQVNTEAFF,TGTGCCAGCAAAAATGGACAAGTGAACACTGAAGCTTTCTTT
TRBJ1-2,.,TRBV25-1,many,CASSPRGGTRPYGYTF,TGTGCCAGCAGCCCCCGGGGGGGTACTCGGCCCTATGGCTACACCTTC
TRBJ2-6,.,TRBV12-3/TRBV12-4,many,CASSLDPGANVLTF,TGTGCCAGCAGTTTAGATCCCGGGGCCAACGTCCTGACTTTC